The 21 T cell receptor beta chains listed next were all sequenced from one sample in a study of T cell changes during pregnancy in multiple sclerosis. Data came from immunoSEQ multiplex PCR; TCRdb stores just in-frame clones and leaves some out. The sample carries tens of thousands of clones, approximately 90% recorded once. The sequenced material came from peripheral blood from another person, used as feeder cells. The receptors here all came from a human donor whose cells served as feeder cells for cultures in a pregnancy study.

The rearrangement uses TRBV5-1 and TRBJ2-3; 10 bases map to TRBD2. The CDR3 is 17 amino acids. Looked up from germline, CDR1 is SGHRS and CDR2 is YFSETQ. Trimming took 3 bases from V and 0 from J; bases not matched to a gene: 7. The chain's CDR3 is CASSWPGLADSTDTQYF. CDR3 bases: TGCGCCAGCAGCTGGCCCGGACTAGCGGATAGCACAGATACGCAGTATTTT. Variable domain in full (rest from reference TRBV5-1 and TRBJ2-3): KAGVTQTPRYLIKTRGQQVTLSCSPISGHRSVSWYQQTPGQGLQFLFEYFSETQRNKGNFPGRFSGRQFSNSRSEMNVSTLELGDSALYLCASSWPGLADSTDTQYFGPGTRLTVL.

The chain uses TRBV6-5 and TRBJ1-2; 7 positions agree with TRBD1. The CDR3 consists of 15 residues. In germline, CDR1 is MNHEY, CDR2 SVGAGI. Germline trimming cut 2 bases from V and 8 bases from J; bases unmatched to any gene: 11. The CDR3 reads CASSYEYRGGRGYTF. CDR3 coding DNA: TGTGCCAGCAGTTACGAATACAGGGGTGGGAGAGGCTACACCTTC.

V usage is TRBV6-6 and J usage is TRBJ1-6; D not resolved. Trimming stripped 10 bases from V and 7 bases from J, with 14 bases between. The V gene's germline CDR1 is MNHNY and CDR2 SVGAGI (reference sequence). The CDR3 extends over 13 amino acids. CDR3 bases: TGTGCCAATTCAGAGGGTTCCAATTCACCCCTCCACTTT. It yields the protein CANSEGSNSPLHF.

This clone was recorded once. This chain connects TRBV5-6 to TRBJ2-5; D unclear. V lost 4 bases and J lost 4, with 8 bases in between. From germline, CDR1 is SGHDT and CDR2 YYEEEE. This CDR3 contains 12 residues. The CDR3 DNA is TGTGCCAGCAGCGCCCCAGCAGAGACCCAGTACTTC. This codes for CASSAPAETQYF.

The chain links TRBV6-1 to TRBJ2-7, with 10 bases matching TRBD1. CDR1 is MNHNS and CDR2 is SASEGT in the germline V gene. The CDR3 contains 15 residues. V gave up 2 bases and J gave up 2 bases; unmatched junction bases: 3. The CDR3 region has the DNA TGTGCCAGCAGTGAACTGACAGGGGGCCCCTACGAGCAGTACTTC. Translated, it gives CASSELTGGPYEQYF.

V and J are TRBV5-6 and TRBJ2-5, with D uncertain. This CDR3 has 16 residues. Germline lookup yields CDR1 SGHDT and CDR2 YYEEEE. Trimming pared 2 bases from V and 2 bases from J, leaving 16 bases between. The CDR3 DNA is TGTGCCAGCAGCTTTTCTACCCGAAATTCACAAGAGACCCAGTACTTC. This translates into CASSFSTRNSQETQYF.

The V and J genes are TRBV6-6 and TRBJ1-1; TRBD1 is a possible D gene (6 bases). Deletions cut 4 bases from V and 0 bases from J, with 15 bases between. This CDR3 is 16 amino acids long. From germline, CDR1 is MNHNY and CDR2 SVGAGI (reference sequence). Here the CDR3 reads CASSSSPGDMNTEAFF. The CDR3 region has the DNA TGTGCCAGCAGTTCTTCCCCGGGGGACATGAACACTGAAGCTTTCTTT.

The chain uses TRBV10-3 and TRBJ1-2; 7 bases line up with TRBD1. The CDR3 length is 13 residues. From germline, CDR1 is ENHRY and CDR2 SYGVKD. V lost 2 bases and J lost 8; bases outside the gene matches: 5. CDR3 sequence (DNA): TGTGCCATCAGTGAGGACAGGGTGGTCGGCTACACCTTC. It yields the protein CAISEDRVVGYTF.

The V and J genes are TRBV5-6 and TRBJ1-3; 9 bases line up with TRBD1. The CDR3 contains 15 residues. Germline V gene lookup returns CDR1 SGHDT and CDR2 YYEEEE. V was pared by 4 bases and J by 8 bases, with 10 bases of the junction left unmatched. CDR3 protein: CASSATYRGLDTIYF. The CDR3 DNA reads as TGTGCCAGCAGCGCCACATACAGGGGGCTTGACACCATATATTTT.

The chain recombines TRBV15 with TRBJ1-1, with D uncertain. Per germline, CDR1 LNHNV and CDR2 YYDKDF (reference sequence). The CDR3 consists of 14 residues. Trimming left V 5 bases short and J 0 bases short, with 10 bases between. The CDR3 is CATSFDVVNTEAFF. The CDR3 nucleotides read TGTGCCACCAGCTTCGACGTTGTGAACACTGAAGCTTTCTTT.

The V gene is TRBV19, the J gene TRBJ2-6; D call uncertain. In germline, CDR1 is LNHDA, CDR2 SQIVND (reference sequence). Trimming stripped 1 base from V and 0 bases from J, with 4 bases between. This CDR3 is built from 15 residues. The CDR3 DNA is TGTGCCAGTAGTATAGGGAGCTCTGGGGCCAACGTCCTGACTTTC. It encodes CASSIGSSGANVLTF.

The gene calls are TRBV6-1 and TRBJ2-7; unclear D gene. The germline V gene encodes CDR1 MNHNS and CDR2 SASEGT. V lost 6 bases and J 0 bases, leaving 6 bases between the germline ends. This CDR3 spans 12 amino acids. The CDR3 nucleotides are TGTGCCAGCAGCGATAGCTCCTACGAGCAGTACTTC. Translating it yields CASSDSSYEQYF.

This chain joins TRBV4-1 and TRBJ1-3; 8 nucleotides match TRBD1. Per germline, CDR1 MGHRA and CDR2 YSYEKL. V shed 4 bases, J shed 1 base, and the junction held 12 bases outside the gene matches. This CDR3 region has 18 residues. The CDR3 DNA reads as TGCGCCAGCAGCCGTCAGCGGACAGGGAGAGAATCTGGAAACACCATATATTTT. It is translated as CASSRQRTGRESGNTIYF.

The V call is TRBV5-4, the J call TRBJ1-6; a weak D match, TRBD1 (6 bases). Trimming took off 6 bases at V and 7 bases at J, with 17 bases between the two ends. The CDR3 has 15 amino acids. Germline CDR1 is SGHNT and CDR2 is YYREEE (reference sequence). The DNA of the CDR3 is TGTGCCAGCACCACAGGGAACCTTATGAATTCACCCCTCCACTTT. It translates to CASTTGNLMNSPLHF.

V gene TRBV5-1 combines with J gene TRBJ2-3; D is uncertain. This CDR3 is built from 12 residues. V was cut by 4 bases and J by 2 bases, with 5 bases left in between. Germline CDR1 is SGHRS and CDR2 is YFSETQ. The chain's CDR3 is CASSPTTDTQYF. CDR3 sequence (DNA): TGCGCCAGCAGCCCAACCACAGATACGCAGTATTTT.

The genes are TRBV2 and TRBJ2-7, with 9 bases fitting TRBD2. The V segment lost 6 bases and the J segment 0 bases; nucleotides outside the gene matches: 3. The CDR3 extends over 14 amino acids. CDR1 and CDR2 from the germline V gene are SNHLY and FYNNEI. As DNA, the CDR3 is TGTGCCAGCAGGACTAGCGGAAACTCCTACGAGCAGTACTTC. It is translated as CASRTSGNSYEQYF.

This clone was seen once. This rearrangement joins TRBV5-4 to TRBJ2-2, with D possibly matching TRBD2 (7 bases). Germline loops: CDR1 SGHNT, CDR2 YYREEE (reference sequence). This CDR3 has 15 residues. Trimming removed 4 bases at V and 10 bases at J, with 20 bases between. CDR3 protein: CASSPAGAAREELFF. The CDR3, as DNA: TGTGCCAGCAGCCCGGCGGGGGCGGCAAGGGAGGAGCTGTTTTTT. Supplemented by reference TRBV5-4 and TRBJ2-2, the full variable domain reads ETGVTQSPTHLIKTRGQQVTLRCSSQSGHNTVSWYQQALGQGPQFIFQYYREEENGRGNFPPRFSGLQFPNYSSELNVNALELDDSALYLCASSPAGAAREELFFGEGSRLTVL.

CDR3 sequence reads: CASSFGQGADGYTF. The DNA of the CDR3 is TGTGCCAGCAGCTTTGGACAGGGGGCAGATGGCTACACCTTC. The chain links TRBV5-4 to TRBJ1-2; 11 nucleotides agree with TRBD1. Germline CDR1 SGHNT, CDR2 YYREEE (reference sequence). The CDR3 extends over 14 amino acids. Trimming at V came to 2 bases and at J to 6 bases, leaving 3 bases not matched to a gene.

V is TRBV7-9 and J is TRBJ1-1, with 7 bases that match TRBD1. This CDR3 region has 14 residues. Per the germline V gene, CDR1 is SEHNR and CDR2 is FQNEAQ (reference sequence). With V trimmed by 7 bases and J by 8 bases, 13 bases remained unmatched. As DNA, the CDR3 is TGTGCCAGCACCACCGGGACAGCGGGTAGAGAAGCTTTCTTT. Its translation is CASTTGTAGREAFF.

The V call is TRBV6-6, the J call TRBJ1-6; D is possibly TRBD1 (5 bases). Germline lookup yields CDR1 MNHNY and CDR2 SVGAGI (reference sequence). Trimming left V 2 bases short and J 9 bases short, with 17 bases between. The CDR3 totals 16 residues. The CDR3 protein is CASSYSEGRGTSPLHF. In nucleotides, the CDR3 is TGTGCCAGCAGTTACAGTGAGGGGAGGGGTACTTCACCCCTCCACTTT.

The chain links TRBV5-1 to TRBJ1-4, with D maybe TRBD1 (5 bases). Between the trimmed V and J ends, which lost 1 base and 13 bases, there was a span of 17 bases. CDR3 length: 14 amino acids. CDR1 SGHRS and CDR2 YFSETQ come from the germline V gene. CDR3 nucleotide sequence: TGCGCCAGCAGCTTGAACCACGGGGACGGGGCACTGTTTTTT. It yields the protein CASSLNHGDGALFF.